This passage covers 14 T cell receptor beta chains from one sample sequenced in a study of memory CD4+ T cells and cytomegalovirus serostatus. Single viable CD3+CD4+CD8-CD45RO+ cells were sorted as the memory CD4+ T cells. Generated by immunoSEQ multiplex PCR, the TCRdb table keeps only in-frame clones and is missing some. The sample includes about 53,000 clones, 75% to 85% of them seen just once. The sample comprised memory CD4+ T cells from blood. The receptors stem from an adult in good health and CMV-seronegative.

This clone is medium-sized by share. The J gene is TRBJ1-1, the V gene TRBV28; tentatively, D is TRBD1 (5 bases). This CDR3 is built from 11 residues. The germline CDR1 and CDR2 sequences are MDHEN and SYDVKM. The V gene lost 6 bases and the J gene lost 5 bases, with 7 bases spanning the gap. CDR3 in DNA: TGTGCCAGCAGGGGGCTGACTGAAGCTTTCTTT. Translated, it gives CASRGLTEAFF.

The chain combines TRBV11-2 with TRBJ2-3; tentatively, D is TRBD1 (6 bases). Between the trimmed V and J ends, which lost 5 bases and 2 bases, there was a span of 14 bases. There are 15 residues in the CDR3. Germline lookup yields CDR1 SGHAT and CDR2 FQNNGV. CDR3 DNA: TGTGCCAGCAGCGCTACCGGGACAACCACAGATACGCAGTATTTT. Amino acids: CASSATGTTTDTQYF.

This chain connects TRBV10-3 to TRBJ2-7; 10 nucleotides agree with TRBD1. The CDR3 is 15 amino acids. The V segment lost 3 bases and the J segment 4 bases; nucleotides outside the gene matches: 6. Germline V gene lookup returns CDR1 ENHRY and CDR2 SYGVKD. The chain's CDR3 is CAISDEGQGRYEQYF. CDR3 DNA sequence: TGTGCCATCAGTGATGAGGGACAGGGGAGGTACGAGCAGTACTTC.

The genes are TRBV28 and TRBJ1-2; D call uncertain. This CDR3 region has 13 residues. V was trimmed by 2 bases and J by 4 bases, leaving 8 bases between them. Per germline, CDR1 MDHEN and CDR2 SYDVKM. CDR3 region: CASSLKAIYGYTF. For the CDR3, the DNA is TGTGCCAGCAGTTTAAAGGCGATCTATGGCTACACCTTC.

This sequence joins TRBV6-5 and TRBJ1-1; tentatively, D is TRBD1 (5 bases). V was shortened by 0 bases and J by 4 bases, with 15 bases between the two germline ends. CDR1 MNHEY and CDR2 SVGAGI come from the germline V gene. This CDR3 has 16 amino acids. CDR3 coding DNA: TGTGCCAGCAGTTACTCGATGGGGGGACGGGGCACTGAAGCTTTCTTT. Its translation: CASSYSMGGRGTEAFF.

This chain joins TRBV28 and TRBJ1-4; 8 positions match TRBD1. Germline CDR1 is MDHEN and CDR2 is SYDVKM. The CDR3 loop spans 15 amino acids. J was trimmed by 4 bases and V by 6 bases; bases with no gene match: 7. CDR3 coding DNA: TGTGCCAGCAGGGTCGGGACAGGAGTTAATGAAAAACTGTTTTTT. Translating it yields CASRVGTGVNEKLFF.

The V gene is TRBV19, the J gene TRBJ2-7; D ambiguous. This CDR3 spans 14 amino acids. Trimming left V 3 bases short and J 4 bases short, with 13 bases between. Germline V gene sequence: CDR1 LNHDA, CDR2 SQIVND (reference sequence). The CDR3 sequence is CASSIWADRYEQYF. The CDR3, as DNA: TGTGCCAGTAGTATTTGGGCGGACCGATACGAGCAGTACTTC.

This clone was detected only a few times. The chain carries TRBV21-1 and TRBJ1-1; the tabulated D call, TRBD1, remains unverified against the DNA. TRBV21-1 is a known pseudogene. The CDR3 runs to 16 residues. The DNA of the CDR3 is TGTGCCAGCAGCCTAGAACAGGGAAGGGTGAACACTGAAGCTTTCTTT. It translates to CASSLEQGRVNTEAFF.

The chain links TRBV20-1 to TRBJ2-1; D possibly matches TRBD1 or TRBD2 (5 bases each). This CDR3 contains 10 residues. Germline V gene sequence: CDR1 DFQATT, CDR2 SNEGSKA (reference sequence). The germline V and J ends were trimmed by 6 bases and 12 bases, with 12 bases remaining between them. Here the CDR3 DNA reads TGCAGTGCCAGTCCGGGACCGCAGTTCTTC. Protein sequence: CSASPGPQFF.

Notes on this clone: The same CDR3 also results from other DNA sequences found in this sample. The chain's CDR3 is CASNPGQGWETQYF. The CDR3 DNA reads as TGTGCCAGCAACCCTGGACAGGGTTGGGAGACCCAGTACTTC. This chain uses TRBV6-1 with TRBJ2-5; the match to TRBD1 covers 8 bases. The CDR3 has 14 residues. Trimming removed 7 bases from V and 5 bases from J; junction bases left unmatched: 9. Germline CDR1 reads MNHNS; CDR2 reads SASEGT.

This chain joins TRBV7-2 and TRBJ1-1, with D hard to call. Germline CDR1 reads SGHTA; CDR2 reads FQGNSA. V gave up 3 bases and J gave up 7 bases, with 9 bases separating them. This CDR3 has 12 amino acids. CDR3 loop: CASSFPYLEAFF. CDR3 coding DNA: TGTGCCAGCAGCTTTCCGTACCTTGAAGCTTTCTTT.

Of note for this clone: This sample also contains other DNA sequences that code for the same CDR3. The chain couples TRBV18 to TRBJ2-3; D unclear. The CDR3 covers 13 residues. V lost 3 bases and J lost 0, with 4 bases in between. The germline CDR1 and CDR2 sequences are KGHSH and LQKENI. This CDR3 is CASSPPSTDTQYF. CDR3 sequence (DNA): TGTGCCAGCTCACCGCCCAGCACAGATACGCAGTATTTT.

The chain joins TRBV18 to TRBJ1-2, with TRBD1 matching over 9 bases. CDR1 and CDR2 (germline): KGHSH, LQKENI. Trimming took 6 bases from V and 0 from J; bases not matched to a gene: 2. There are 14 residues in the CDR3. CDR3 nucleotide sequence: TGTGCCAGCTCCGGGACAGGGTCTAACTATGGCTACACCTTC. Amino acid sequence: CASSGTGSNYGYTF. The full variable domain, with the rest looked up from reference TRBV18 and TRBJ1-2, is NAGVMQNPRHLVRRRGQEARLRCSPMKGHSHVYWYRQLPEEGLKFMVYLQKENIIDESGMPKERFSAEFPKEGPSILRIQQVVRGDSAAYFCASSGTGSNYGYTFGSGTRLTVV.

Remarks on this clone: Germline and junction disagree at one end, which may indicate a read error. The chain links TRBV5-4 to TRBJ1-6, with TRBD1 identical over 9 bases. This CDR3 has 17 amino acids. Germline values: CDR1 SGHNT, CDR2 YYREEE (reference sequence). Here the CDR3 reads CASSLAGQGWYSSPLHF. The CDR3 DNA reads as TGTGCCAGCAGCTTAGCGGGACAGGGATGGTATAGTTCACCCCTCCACTTT.